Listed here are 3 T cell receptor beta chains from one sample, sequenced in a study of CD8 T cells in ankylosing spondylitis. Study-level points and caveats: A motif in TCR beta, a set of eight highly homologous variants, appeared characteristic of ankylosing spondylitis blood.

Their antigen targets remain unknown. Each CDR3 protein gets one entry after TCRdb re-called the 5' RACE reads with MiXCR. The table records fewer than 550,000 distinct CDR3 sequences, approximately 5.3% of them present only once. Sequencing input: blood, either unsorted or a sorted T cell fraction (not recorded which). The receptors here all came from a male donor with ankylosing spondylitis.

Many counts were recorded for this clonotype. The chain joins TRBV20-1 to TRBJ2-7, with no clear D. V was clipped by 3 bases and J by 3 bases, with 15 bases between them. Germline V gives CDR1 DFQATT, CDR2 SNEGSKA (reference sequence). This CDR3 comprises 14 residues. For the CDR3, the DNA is TGCAGTGCTAGCGAATTAAAGGTGGACTACGAGCAGTACTTC. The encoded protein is CSASELKVDYEQYF.

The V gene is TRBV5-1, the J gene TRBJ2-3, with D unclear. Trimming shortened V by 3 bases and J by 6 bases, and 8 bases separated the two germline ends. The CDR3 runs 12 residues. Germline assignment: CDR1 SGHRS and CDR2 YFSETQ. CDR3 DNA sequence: TGCGCCAGCAGCTCCTTCAGGGATACGCAGTATTTT. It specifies CASSSFRDTQYF.

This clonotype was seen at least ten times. CDR3 DNA sequence: TGCGCCAGCAGCCGCGTCCAACGCGGGGACATGAACACTGAAGCTTTCTTT. It specifies CASSRVQRGDMNTEAFF. This chain links TRBV4-3 with TRBJ1-1, with D perhaps matching TRBD1 (6 bases). The CDR3 extends over 17 amino acids. V was cut by 4 bases and J by 0 bases, with 18 bases left in between. Germline V lookup: CDR1 LGHNA, CDR2 YSLEER.